This T cell receptor beta chain was documented in a study of response to subunit inactivated influenza vaccine. The table lists this clonotype with a few counts. Trimming removed 5 bases at V and 6 bases at J, with 10 bases between. This CDR3 has 12 residues. Germline lookup yields CDR1 SEHNR and CDR2 FQNEAQ (reference sequence). TCRdb re-derived calls from the RT-PCR reads in MiXCR, one entry per CDR3 protein. The sample carries some 540,000 distinct CDR3 sequences, roughly 25% recorded once. The sample was also reused in another study, on T cells expressing NK-cell markers. That publication notes: The authors made TCR beta cDNA libraries by 5'RACE template switching. This switching added a universal primer site and UMIs. Obtained from sorted CD3+CD56+NKG2C+, CD3+CD56+NKG2C- and CD3+CD56-NKG2C+ T cells were the TCR beta repertoires. Among the eight sequenced donors, seven tested HCMV-seropositive and one tested seronegative. Dominant NKG2C+ clonotypes were found to form about 1.0-7.0% of CD8+ T cells in roughly 6 donors. What remained unclear was the HCMV specificity of expanded NKG2C+ T cell clones.

Source: CD4+ T cells sorted from PBMCs, taken roughly 12 days after vaccination. V usage is TRBV7-9 and J usage is TRBJ1-1; D is possibly TRBD1 (6 bases). The TCR was taken from a man aged 50 to 60 who received an inactivated influenza vaccine. CDR3 sequence (DNA): TGTGCCAGCAGCGCGCGACAGGCTGAAGCTTTCTTT. Its protein is CASSARQAEAFF. Full variable domain (rest looked up from reference TRBV7-9 and TRBJ1-1): DTGVSQNPRHKITKRGQNVTFRCDPISEHNRLYWYRQTLGQGPEFLTYFQNEAQLEKSRLLSDRFSAERPKGSFSTLEIQRTEQGDSAMYLCASSARQAEAFFGQGTRLTVV.